These 8 T cell receptor beta chains originate from one sample sequenced in a study of STAT3 mutations in large granular lymphocyte leukemia. Their specific antigens are unknown. Regarding the study as a whole: In T-cell large granular lymphocyte leukemia, about half of patients showed multiple immunodominant subclonotypes.

The data were produced by immunoSEQ multiplex PCR, yet TCRdb's version contains in-frame clones alone and is incomplete. The top ten clones hold less than 95% of a sample with roughly 2,600 clones, 85% to 90% of them seen once. The source material was peripheral blood mononuclear cells. Receptors originate from a woman in her 70s with T-cell large granular lymphocyte leukemia. Some clones in this sample may be carry-over from other donors' samples.

This chain uses TRBV4-3 with TRBJ1-1; D is undetermined. Between the trimmed V and J ends, which lost 1 base and 1 base, there was a span of 13 bases. The CDR3 has 16 residues. CDR1 LGHNA and CDR2 YSLEER come from the germline V gene. The chain's CDR3 is CASSQANTLGNTEAFF. The CDR3 DNA sequence: TGCGCCAGCAGCCAAGCGAACACGCTCGGGAACACTGAAGCTTTCTTT.

In DNA, the CDR3 is TGTGCCAGCAGCTCAGGGGGAATTGATCAGCCCCAGCATTTT. It is translated as CASSSGGIDQPQHF. The chain is built from TRBV5-4 and TRBJ1-5, with 7 bases matching TRBD1. CDR1 and CDR2 from the germline V gene are SGHNT and YYREEE (reference sequence). With V trimmed by 3 bases and J by 5 bases, 5 bases remained unmatched. CDR3 length equals 14 residues.

CDR3 DNA: TGTGCCAGCAGCGTAGGACAGGAAGAGACCCAGTACTTC. It encodes CASSVGQEETQYF. J is TRBJ2-5 and V is TRBV9; TRBD1 is a possible D gene (6 bases). Trimming left V 0 bases short and J 3 bases short, with 6 bases between. The CDR3 has 13 amino acids. The germline V gene encodes CDR1 SGDLS and CDR2 YYNGEE.

This chain connects TRBV30 to TRBJ1-1, with D possibly TRBD1 on 5 matching bases. Trimming left V 4 bases short and J 3 bases short, with 18 bases between. The CDR3 contains 15 residues. Per the germline V gene, CDR1 is GTSNPN and CDR2 is SVGIG (reference sequence). CDR3 DNA sequence: TGTGCCTGGAAGCTATTGCCGGGGGGGGACACTGAAGCTTTCTTT. This gives the protein CAWKLLPGGDTEAFF.

The chain is built from TRBV10-3 and TRBJ2-5; weak D call: TRBD1 (6 bases). Germline lookup yields CDR1 ENHRY and CDR2 SYGVKD. Trimming cost V 5 bases and J 5 bases, with 12 bases left between them. This CDR3 is 13 amino acids long. CDR3 in DNA: TGTGCCATCAGTCCAGGGGTGGGGGAGACCCAGTACTTC. This gives the protein CAISPGVGETQYF.

The rearrangement joins TRBV4-1 to TRBJ2-7; possibly TRBD2 for D (5 bases). The CDR3 spans 15 residues. The V gene's germline CDR1 is MGHRA and CDR2 YSYEKL. V was cut by 1 base and J by 2 bases, with 12 bases left in between. CDR3 nucleotides: TGCGCCAGCAGCCAAGCCGGGGTAACCACCTACGAGCAGTACTTC. Protein product: CASSQAGVTTYEQYF.

Only one count was recorded for this clone. The V gene is TRBV10-3, the J gene TRBJ1-2; maybe TRBD1 (6 bases). The CDR3 length is 16 residues. Trimming cost V 3 bases and J 2 bases, with 16 bases left between them. Germline lookup yields CDR1 ENHRY and CDR2 SYGVKD. CDR3 nucleotide sequence: TGTGCCATCAGTGACCCCGTTGGGACACCCAACTATGGCTACACCTTC. This translates into CAISDPVGTPNYGYTF.

This clone has just one count. The chain employs TRBV7-2 and TRBJ2-2; D is unresolved. Germline V lookup: CDR1 SGHTA, CDR2 FQGNSA. Trimming took off 3 bases at V and 7 bases at J, with 6 bases between the two ends. The CDR3 runs 12 residues. The CDR3 DNA sequence: TGTGCCAGCAGCTTCGAGCGCGGGGAGCTGTTTTTT. This translates into CASSFERGELFF.